The present T cell receptor (beta chain) was sequenced within a study of cytomegalovirus exposure and HLA in healthy donors. Whole-study findings and limits: Within an earlier analysis, most TCR beta V segments proved productive either about 90% or about 30% of the time. An observed cluster of highly shared sequence variants was recorded as a likely sequencing artifact.

For this clone: Its antigen remains unknown.

Germline V gene data show CDR1 as MDHEN and CDR2 as SYDVKM. The CDR3 runs to 16 residues. J lost 0 bases, V lost 3 bases, and 8 bases had no gene match. Healthy people donating bone marrow made up the donors. 13 Jbeta primers and 60 Vbeta primers were used for the PCR. Measured with immunoSEQ multiplex PCR; TCRdb has only the in-frame clones, and not every one. The table includes around 150,000 clones, under 85% detected once. This clonotype was obtained from a man in his fifties or sixties in good health and CMV-seropositive. The chain recombines TRBV28 with TRBJ2-7; the match to TRBD1 covers 7 bases. Sequenced input: PBMCs. CDR3 sequence: CASSFFWDSISYEQYF. The DNA for the CDR3 is TGTGCCAGCAGTTTTTTCTGGGACAGCATCTCCTACGAGCAGTACTTC.